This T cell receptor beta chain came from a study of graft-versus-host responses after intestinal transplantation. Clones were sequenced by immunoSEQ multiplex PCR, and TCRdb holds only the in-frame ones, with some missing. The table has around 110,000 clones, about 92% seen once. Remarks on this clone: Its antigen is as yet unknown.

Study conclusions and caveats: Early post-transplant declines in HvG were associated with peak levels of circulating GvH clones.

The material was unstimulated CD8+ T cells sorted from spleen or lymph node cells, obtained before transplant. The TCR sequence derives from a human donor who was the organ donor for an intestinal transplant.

The CDR3 sequence is CAWSVNLARVGYTF. The CDR3 DNA is TGTGCCTGGAGTGTAAATCTTGCGAGGGTCGGCTACACCTTC. The gene calls are TRBV30 and TRBJ1-2; D call uncertain. The germline V gene encodes CDR1 GTSNPN and CDR2 SVGIG (reference sequence). CDR3 length: 14 amino acids. The V and J ends lost 0 bases and 8 bases respectively, with 16 bases between them.